The 26 T cell receptor beta chains given below trace back to one sample, sequenced in a study of blood T cell repertoires in COVID-19. Profiling relied on immunoSEQ multiplex PCR, and the TCRdb table lists in-frame clones only, not all of them. The sample carries more than 85,000 clones, almost 85% recorded once. What was sequenced was peripheral blood. All receptors come from a man between 65 and 80 years old with acute or convalescent COVID-19.

The V call is TRBV2, the J call TRBJ2-7; tentative D call: TRBD1 (6 bases). The germline V and J ends were trimmed by 3 bases and 0 bases, with 12 bases remaining between them. CDR3 size: 15 residues. Germline V CDR1 and CDR2: SNHLY, FYNNEI. The CDR3 nucleotides are TGTGCCAGCAGTGAGGGGGCCCAGCTCTCCTACGAGCAGTACTTC. Protein product: CASSEGAQLSYEQYF.

This chain joins TRBV5-1 and TRBJ1-5; 10 nucleotides align to TRBD1. The germline CDR1 and CDR2 sequences are SGHRS and YFSETQ. The trim removed 1 base at V and 2 bases at J, leaving 3 bases unmatched. This CDR3 has 16 residues. CDR3 amino acids: CASSLLGTGGNQPQHF. CDR3 coding DNA: TGCGCCAGCAGCTTGTTAGGGACAGGGGGCAATCAGCCCCAGCATTTT.

The V gene is TRBV18, the J gene TRBJ1-1, with TRBD1 as a possible D gene (6 bases). The CDR3 contains 14 residues. V was clipped by 3 bases and J by 1 base, with 9 bases between them. The germline V gene has CDR1 KGHSH and CDR2 LQKENI. The CDR3 spells CASSPPGQNTEAFF. CDR3 nucleotide sequence: TGTGCCAGCTCACCCCCGGGACAGAACACTGAAGCTTTCTTT.

The V call is TRBV9, the J call TRBJ1-5; 9 nucleotides line up with TRBD1. Germline-derived CDR1 and CDR2 are SGDLS and YYNGEE. The J segment lost 7 bases and the V segment lost 1 base, leaving 6 bases of the junction unmatched. There are 15 residues in the CDR3. The CDR3 DNA follows: TGTGCCAGCAGCGTATCGGGACAGGGAGGACAGCCCCAGCATTTT. Translation: CASSVSGQGGQPQHF.

The chain has TRBV28 and TRBJ2-1, with 10 bases fitting TRBD2. The germline V gene has CDR1 MDHEN and CDR2 SYDVKM. With 6 bases clipped from V and 4 bases from J, the junction kept 9 bases outside the gene matches. The CDR3 contains 16 residues. The DNA of the CDR3 is TGTGCCAGCAGCACCCCTACTAGCGGGAAATACAATGAGCAGTTCTTC. Amino acid sequence: CASSTPTSGKYNEQFF.

The table lists this clone with a count of one. The J gene is TRBJ1-1, the V gene TRBV7-9; a weak D match, TRBD1 (6 bases). CDR3 length: 13 amino acids. Trimming removed 0 bases from V and 7 bases from J, with 9 bases in between. CDR1 is SEHNR, CDR2 FQNEAQ, per germline (reference sequence). CDR3 in amino acids: CASSLAQGGEAFF. CDR3 DNA: TGTGCCAGCAGCTTAGCACAGGGCGGTGAAGCTTTCTTT.

The rearrangement links TRBV18 to TRBJ2-1; D ambiguous. There are 17 residues in the CDR3. From germline, CDR1 is KGHSH and CDR2 LQKENI. V gave up 0 bases and J gave up 1 base, with 13 bases separating them. CDR3 sequence (DNA): TGTGCCAGCTCACCACCGATACGAGGTAATTCCTACAATGAGCAGTTCTTC. Amino acids: CASSPPIRGNSYNEQFF.

The chain employs TRBV6-2 or TRBV6-3 and TRBJ1-1, with D unresolved. In germline, CDR1 is MNHEY, CDR2 SVGEGT. The CDR3 consists of 15 residues. Deletions cut 0 bases from V and 2 bases from J, with 10 bases between. The CDR3 DNA is TGTGCCAGCAGTTACTCTGGGAGGCCCAACACTGAAGCTTTCTTT. Translating gives CASSYSGRPNTEAFF.

This clone was seen a few times. The chain's CDR3 is CASRRRNYGYTF. For the CDR3, the DNA is TGTGCCAGTAGGAGAAGGAACTATGGCTACACCTTC. The chain employs TRBV2 and TRBJ1-2; no clear D. Germline CDR1 and CDR2: SNHLY and FYNNEI. The length of the CDR3 is 12 residues. Trimming removed 9 bases from V and 2 bases from J, with 10 bases in between. The variable domain in full, with the rest retrieved from reference TRBV2 and TRBJ1-2, is EPEVTQTPSHQVTQMGQEVILRCVPISNHLYFYWYRQILGQKVEFLVSFYNNEISEKSEIFDDQFSVERPDGSNFTLKIRSTKLEDSAMYFCASRRRNYGYTFGSGTRLTVV.

CDR3 region: CASSQWTSGGHYEQYF. CDR3 DNA: TGTGCCAGCAGTCAATGGACTAGCGGGGGCCACTACGAGCAGTACTTC. The chain employs TRBV27 and TRBJ2-7; 13 bases map to TRBD2. CDR3 length equals 16 residues. Germline loops: CDR1 MNHEY, CDR2 SMNVEV (reference sequence). J gave up 3 bases and V 5 bases, and 7 bases lay outside the gene matches.

The gene calls are TRBV3-1 (or the pseudogene TRBV3-2) and TRBJ2-7; D call uncertain. The CDR3 is made up of 11 amino acids. V was pared by 5 bases and J by 6 bases, with 8 bases between. The germline V gene has CDR1 LGHDT and CDR2 YNNKEL (reference sequence). For the CDR3, the DNA is TGTGCCAGCAGCGAACTCCGCGAGCAGTACTTC. It specifies CASSELREQYF.

The chain is built from TRBV19 and TRBJ1-4; TRBD1 agrees at 10 bases. Germline CDR1 and CDR2: LNHDA and SQIVND (reference sequence). The CDR3 consists of 17 residues. Trimming removed 4 bases from V and 0 bases from J; junction bases left unmatched: 5. The CDR3 sequence: CASSRGQGIATNEKLFF. CDR3 coding DNA: TGTGCCAGTAGTAGGGGACAGGGGATCGCAACTAATGAAAAACTGTTTTTT.

The chain recombines TRBV4-3 with TRBJ1-1; D is unclear. This CDR3 contains 13 residues. Trimming left V 4 bases short and J 0 bases short, with 6 bases between. CDR1 and CDR2 (germline): LGHNA, YSLEER. CDR3 protein: CASSLLMNTEAFF. The CDR3 DNA follows: TGCGCCAGCAGCCTATTAATGAACACTGAAGCTTTCTTT.

The chain employs TRBV28 and TRBJ1-5, with TRBD1 identical over 10 bases. This CDR3 has 15 residues. Looked up from germline, CDR1 is MDHEN and CDR2 is SYDVKM. The trim removed 5 bases at V and 5 bases at J, leaving 6 bases unmatched. The chain's CDR3 is CASSTRQGAHQPQHF. DNA for the CDR3: TGTGCCAGCAGTACAAGACAGGGGGCTCATCAGCCCCAGCATTTT.

The V and J genes are TRBV29-1 and TRBJ2-3, with TRBD1 as a possible D gene (5 bases). From germline, CDR1 is SQVTM and CDR2 ANQGSEA. The CDR3 sequence is 12 residues long. The V end lost 8 bases, the J end lost 1 base, and 10 bases lay between the germline ends. The CDR3 coding sequence is TGCAGCTCCACAGGAGGCACAGATACGCAGTATTTT. Protein sequence: CSSTGGTDTQYF.

The chain joins TRBV6-5 to TRBJ2-1; 7 bases are a match to TRBD1. This CDR3 has 13 amino acids. Germline CDR1 reads MNHEY; CDR2 reads SVGAGI. J lost 7 bases, V lost 0 bases, and 0 bases had no gene match. The CDR3 region has the DNA TGTGCCAGCAGTTACTCGACAGGGAATGAGCAGTTCTTC. Translating gives CASSYSTGNEQFF.

V is TRBV6-1 and J is TRBJ2-5; D gene unclear. This CDR3 has 13 residues. Germline V gene sequence: CDR1 MNHNS, CDR2 SASEGT. V lost 3 bases and J lost 5, with 10 bases in between. CDR3 DNA sequence: TGTGCCAGCAGTGATGCCTATGCCGAGACCCAGTACTTC. It translates to CASSDAYAETQYF.

This clone was counted a single time. The chain recombines TRBV21-1 with TRBJ2-7; the table's D call, TRBD2, has no DNA check behind it. TRBV21-1 is shown as a pseudogene. This CDR3 comprises 14 residues. This CDR3 is CASSKARTSYEQYF. CDR3 DNA sequence: TGTGCCAGCAGCAAAGCCAGGACTAGCTACGAGCAGTACTTC.

V gene TRBV15 combines with J gene TRBJ1-5; D unresolved. CDR1 and CDR2 (germline): LNHNV, YYDKDF (reference sequence). Trimming stripped 1 base from V and 3 bases from J, with 13 bases between. This CDR3 has 16 residues. CDR3: CATSRGGVEANQPQHF. The CDR3 DNA reads as TGTGCCACCAGCAGAGGGGGAGTGGAAGCCAATCAGCCCCAGCATTTT.

This chain links TRBV9 with TRBJ1-1; D is undetermined. Germline CDR1 is SGDLS and CDR2 is YYNGEE. V lost 1 base and J lost 4, with 14 bases in between. The CDR3 has 15 residues. CDR3 DNA sequence: TGTGCCAGCAGCGTAACTGAGGGTTGGGGCACTGAAGCTTTCTTT. Residues: CASSVTEGWGTEAFF.

The chain recombines TRBV19 with TRBJ1-5, with unresolved D. Germline V gene lookup returns CDR1 LNHDA and CDR2 SQIVND (reference sequence). Trimming shortened V by 3 bases and J by 0 bases, and 15 bases separated the two germline ends. This CDR3 contains 17 residues. The CDR3 nucleotides read TGTGCCAGTAGTATTTTAGAGGGAGGGTATAGCAATCAGCCCCAGCATTTT. Translation: CASSILEGGYSNQPQHF.

The chain employs TRBV19 and TRBJ1-5, with TRBD1 matching 11 bases. The V gene's germline CDR1 is LNHDA and CDR2 SQIVND (reference sequence). V shed 10 bases and J 6 bases; nucleotides not matched to a gene: 5. The CDR3 is 13 amino acids. For the CDR3, the DNA is TGTGCCACCAAGGACAGGGGGCTTCAGCCCCAGCATTTT. This codes for CATKDRGLQPQHF.

In its sample, this clone was seen a few times. The rearrangement links TRBV27 to TRBJ1-4; TRBD1 is a possible D gene (6 bases). V was pared by 3 bases and J by 7 bases, with 18 bases between. Germline CDR1 and CDR2: MNHEY and SMNVEV (reference sequence). The CDR3 is 16 amino acids. The CDR3 is CASSFSGGQVAEKLFF. CDR3 in DNA: TGTGCCAGCAGTTTTAGCGGGGGGCAGGTGGCTGAAAAACTGTTTTTT.

The chain uses TRBV28 and TRBJ2-1; 10 bases fit TRBD2. The CDR3 length is 16 residues. V lost 6 bases, J lost 0 bases, and 5 bases stayed unmatched. The germline gives CDR1 MDHEN, CDR2 SYDVKM. The CDR3 coding sequence is TGTGCCAGCAGCAGACTAGCGGGTAGCTCCTACAATGAGCAGTTCTTC. Residues: CASSRLAGSSYNEQFF.

V and J are TRBV6-5 and TRBJ1-1; D is perhaps TRBD1 (5 bases). The CDR3 length is 14 residues. The V end lost 0 bases, the J end lost 4 bases, and 9 bases lay between the germline ends. In germline, CDR1 is MNHEY, CDR2 SVGAGI. Here the CDR3 reads CASSYSRGGTEAFF. CDR3 DNA: TGTGCCAGCAGTTACTCTCGGGGGGGCACTGAAGCTTTCTTT.

This rearrangement joins TRBV2 to TRBJ1-5; a possible D gene is TRBD1 (6 bases). Germline CDR1 is SNHLY and CDR2 is FYNNEI. The CDR3 is 15 residues long. The V end was cut by 4 bases, the J end by 1 base, with 11 bases between. The CDR3 DNA follows: TGTGCCAGCAGTGCAGGGCAGGGGAGCAATCAGCCCCAGCATTTT. Translated, it gives CASSAGQGSNQPQHF. Looking up the rest from reference TRBV2 and TRBJ1-5 gives the full variable domain: EPEVTQTPSHQVTQMGQEVILRCVPISNHLYFYWYRQILGQKVEFLVSFYNNEISEKSEIFDDQFSVERPDGSNFTLKIRSTKLEDSAMYFCASSAGQGSNQPQHFGDGTRLSIL.